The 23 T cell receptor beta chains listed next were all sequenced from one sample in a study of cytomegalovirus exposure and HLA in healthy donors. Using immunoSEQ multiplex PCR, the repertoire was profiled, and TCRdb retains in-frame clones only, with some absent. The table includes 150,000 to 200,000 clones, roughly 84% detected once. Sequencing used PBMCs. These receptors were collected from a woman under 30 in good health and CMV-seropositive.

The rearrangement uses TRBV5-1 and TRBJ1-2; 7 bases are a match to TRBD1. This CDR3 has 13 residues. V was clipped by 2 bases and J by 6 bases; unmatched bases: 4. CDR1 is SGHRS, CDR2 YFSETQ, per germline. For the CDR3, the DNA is TGCGCCAGCAGCTTATCCGGGACAGATGGCTACACCTTC. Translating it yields CASSLSGTDGYTF.

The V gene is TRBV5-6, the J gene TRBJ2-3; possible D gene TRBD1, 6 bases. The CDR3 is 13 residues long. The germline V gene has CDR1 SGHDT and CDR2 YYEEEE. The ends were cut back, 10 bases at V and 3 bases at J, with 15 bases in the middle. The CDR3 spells CASRAQGTDTQYF. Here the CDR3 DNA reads TGTGCCTCCAGGGCACAGGGTACAGATACGCAGTATTTT.

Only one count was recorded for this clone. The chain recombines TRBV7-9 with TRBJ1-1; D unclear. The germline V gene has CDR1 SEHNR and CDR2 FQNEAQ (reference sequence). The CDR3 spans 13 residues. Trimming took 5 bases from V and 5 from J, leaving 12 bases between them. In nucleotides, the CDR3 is TGTGCCAGCAGCCAAAACCCAGGAACTGAAGCTTTCTTT. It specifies CASSQNPGTEAFF. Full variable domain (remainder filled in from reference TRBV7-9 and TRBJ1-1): DTGVSQNPRHKITKRGQNVTFRCDPISEHNRLYWYRQTLGQGPEFLTYFQNEAQLEKSRLLSDRFSAERPKGSFSTLEIQRTEQGDSAMYLCASSQNPGTEAFFGQGTRLTVV.

The CDR3 coding sequence is TGCGCCAGCAGCCAAGAAGGAGCCCAGAACACTGAAGCTTTCTTT. It yields the protein CASSQEGAQNTEAFF. The rearrangement links TRBV4-1 to TRBJ1-1; D is unclear. Deletions cut 0 bases from V and 1 base from J, with 9 bases between. CDR1 is MGHRA and CDR2 is YSYEKL in the germline V gene. The length of the CDR3 is 15 residues.

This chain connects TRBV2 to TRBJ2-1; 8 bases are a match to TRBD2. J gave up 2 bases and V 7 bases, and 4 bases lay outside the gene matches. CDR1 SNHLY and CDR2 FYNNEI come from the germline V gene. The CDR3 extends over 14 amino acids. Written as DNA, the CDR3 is TGTGCCAGCAAGGGCGGGGGGACCTACAATGAGCAGTTCTTC. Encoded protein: CASKGGGTYNEQFF. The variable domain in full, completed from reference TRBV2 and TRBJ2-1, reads EPEVTQTPSHQVTQMGQEVILRCVPISNHLYFYWYRQILGQKVEFLVSFYNNEISEKSEIFDDQFSVERPDGSNFTLKIRSTKLEDSAMYFCASKGGGTYNEQFFGPGTRLTVL.

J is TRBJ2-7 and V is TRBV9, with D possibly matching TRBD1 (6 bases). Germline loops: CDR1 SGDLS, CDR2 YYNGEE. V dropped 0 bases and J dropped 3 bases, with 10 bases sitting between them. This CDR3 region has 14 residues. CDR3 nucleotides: TGTGCCAGCAGCGTAGGTTACAGGGACTACGAGCAGTACTTC. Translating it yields CASSVGYRDYEQYF.

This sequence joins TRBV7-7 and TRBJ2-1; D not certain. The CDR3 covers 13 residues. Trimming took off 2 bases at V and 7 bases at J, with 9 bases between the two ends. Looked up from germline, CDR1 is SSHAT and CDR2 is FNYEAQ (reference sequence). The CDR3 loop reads CASSLLPTNEQFF. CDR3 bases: TGTGCCAGCAGCTTACTCCCCACTAATGAGCAGTTCTTC.

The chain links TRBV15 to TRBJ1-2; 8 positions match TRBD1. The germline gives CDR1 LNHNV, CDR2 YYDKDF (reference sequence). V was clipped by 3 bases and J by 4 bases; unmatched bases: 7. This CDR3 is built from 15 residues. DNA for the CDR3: TGTGCCACCAGCAGGGACAGGGTAGAGGGCTATGGCTACACCTTC. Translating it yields CATSRDRVEGYGYTF.

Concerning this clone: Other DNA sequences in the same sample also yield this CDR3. The CDR3 loop reads CASSPRESSYNSPLHF. CDR3 DNA sequence: TGCGCCAGCAGCCCCCGCGAGAGCTCCTATAATTCACCCCTCCACTTT. The genes are TRBV5-1 and TRBJ1-6; D unresolved. The CDR3 sequence is 16 residues long. The V end was cut by 4 bases, the J end by 0 bases, with 11 bases between. Germline V lookup: CDR1 SGHRS, CDR2 YFSETQ.

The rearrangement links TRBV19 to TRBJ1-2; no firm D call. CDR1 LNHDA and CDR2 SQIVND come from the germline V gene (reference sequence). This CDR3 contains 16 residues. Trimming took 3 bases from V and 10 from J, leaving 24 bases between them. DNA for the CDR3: TGTGCCAGTAGTATTGGGAGGGCAGTCCTGCCAGGATACTACACCTTC. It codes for CASSIGRAVLPGYYTF.

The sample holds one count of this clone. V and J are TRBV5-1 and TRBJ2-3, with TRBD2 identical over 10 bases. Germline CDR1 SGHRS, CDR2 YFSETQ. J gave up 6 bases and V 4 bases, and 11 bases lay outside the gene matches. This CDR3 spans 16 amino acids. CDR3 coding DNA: TGCGCCAGCAGCCCGGGAGGGCTAGCGGGGGTGGATACGCAGTATTTT. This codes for CASSPGGLAGVDTQYF.

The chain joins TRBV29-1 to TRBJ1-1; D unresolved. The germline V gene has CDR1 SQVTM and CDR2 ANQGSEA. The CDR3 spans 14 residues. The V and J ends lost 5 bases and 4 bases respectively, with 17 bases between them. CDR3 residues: CSVHPGVAGTEAFF. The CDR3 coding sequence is TGCAGCGTTCACCCCGGGGTGGCGGGCACTGAAGCTTTCTTT.

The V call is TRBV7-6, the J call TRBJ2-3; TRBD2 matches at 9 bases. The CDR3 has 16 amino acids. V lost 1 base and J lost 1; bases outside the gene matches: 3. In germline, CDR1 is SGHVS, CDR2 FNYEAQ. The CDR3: CASSLVPSGGTDTQYF. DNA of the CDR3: TGTGCCAGCAGCTTAGTACCTAGCGGGGGCACAGATACGCAGTATTTT.

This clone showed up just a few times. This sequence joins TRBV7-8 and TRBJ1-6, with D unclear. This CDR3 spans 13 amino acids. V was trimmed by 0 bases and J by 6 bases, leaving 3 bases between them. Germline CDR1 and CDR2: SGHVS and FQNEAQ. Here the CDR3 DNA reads TGTGCCAGCAGCTTAGCCATTAATTCACCCCTCCACTTT. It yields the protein CASSLAINSPLHF.

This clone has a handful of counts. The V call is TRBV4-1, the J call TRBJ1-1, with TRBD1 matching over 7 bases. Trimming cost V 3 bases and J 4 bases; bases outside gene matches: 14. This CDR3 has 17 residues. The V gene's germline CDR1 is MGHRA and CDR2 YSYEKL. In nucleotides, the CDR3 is TGCGCCAGCAGCCACCGCCTTGGGACAGAAGGAGGCACTGAAGCTTTCTTT. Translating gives CASSHRLGTEGGTEAFF.

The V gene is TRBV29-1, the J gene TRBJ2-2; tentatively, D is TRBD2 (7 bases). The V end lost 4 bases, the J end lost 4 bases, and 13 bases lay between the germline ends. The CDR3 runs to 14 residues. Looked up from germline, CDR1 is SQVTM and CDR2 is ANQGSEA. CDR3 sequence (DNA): TGCAGCGTTGGGTGGGGAGGGGGCACCGGGGAGCTGTTTTTT. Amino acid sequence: CSVGWGGGTGELFF.

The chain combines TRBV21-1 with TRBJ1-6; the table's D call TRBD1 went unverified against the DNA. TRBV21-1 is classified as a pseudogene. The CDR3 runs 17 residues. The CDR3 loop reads CASSKTGQGSDNSPLHF. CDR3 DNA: TGTGCCAGCAGCAAGACCGGACAGGGGTCGGATAATTCACCCCTCCACTTT.

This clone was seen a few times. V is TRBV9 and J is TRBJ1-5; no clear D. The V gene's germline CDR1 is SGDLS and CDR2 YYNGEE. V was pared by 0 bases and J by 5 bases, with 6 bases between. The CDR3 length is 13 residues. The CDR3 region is CASSVDLDQPQHF. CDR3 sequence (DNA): TGTGCCAGCAGCGTAGATCTAGATCAGCCCCAGCATTTT. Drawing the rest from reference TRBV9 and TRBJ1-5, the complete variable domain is DSGVTQTPKHLITATGQRVTLRCSPRSGDLSVYWYQQSLDQGLQFLIQYYNGEERAKGNILERFSAQQFPDLHSELNLSSLELGDSALYFCASSVDLDQPQHFGDGTRLSIL.

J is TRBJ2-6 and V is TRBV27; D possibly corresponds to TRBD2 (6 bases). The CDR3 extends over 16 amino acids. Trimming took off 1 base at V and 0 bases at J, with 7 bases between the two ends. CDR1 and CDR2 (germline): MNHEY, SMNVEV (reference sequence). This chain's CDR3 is CASSLWGGSGANVLTF. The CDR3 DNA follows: TGTGCCAGCAGTTTATGGGGAGGCTCTGGGGCCAACGTCCTGACTTTC.

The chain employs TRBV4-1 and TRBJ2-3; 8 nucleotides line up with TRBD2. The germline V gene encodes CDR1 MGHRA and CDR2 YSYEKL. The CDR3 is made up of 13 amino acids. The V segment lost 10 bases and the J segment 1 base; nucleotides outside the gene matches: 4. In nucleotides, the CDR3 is TGCGCCACCTCACTAGCGGGCACAGATACGCAGTATTTT. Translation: CATSLAGTDTQYF.

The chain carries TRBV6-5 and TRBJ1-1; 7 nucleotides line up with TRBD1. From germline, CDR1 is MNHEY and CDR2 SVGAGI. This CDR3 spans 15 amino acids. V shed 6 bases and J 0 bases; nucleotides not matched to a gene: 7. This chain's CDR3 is CASRSTGAMNTEAFF. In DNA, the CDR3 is TGTGCCAGCAGGTCAACAGGGGCAATGAACACTGAAGCTTTCTTT.

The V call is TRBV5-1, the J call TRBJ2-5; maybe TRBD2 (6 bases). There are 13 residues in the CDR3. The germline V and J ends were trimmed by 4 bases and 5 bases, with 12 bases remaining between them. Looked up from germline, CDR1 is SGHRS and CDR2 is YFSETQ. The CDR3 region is CASSRTSGETQYF. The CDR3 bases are TGCGCCAGCAGCAGGACAAGCGGGGAGACCCAGTACTTC. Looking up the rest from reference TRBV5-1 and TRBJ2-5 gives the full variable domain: KAGVTQTPRYLIKTRGQQVTLSCSPISGHRSVSWYQQTPGQGLQFLFEYFSETQRNKGNFPGRFSGRQFSNSRSEMNVSTLELGDSALYLCASSRTSGETQYFGPGTRLLVL.

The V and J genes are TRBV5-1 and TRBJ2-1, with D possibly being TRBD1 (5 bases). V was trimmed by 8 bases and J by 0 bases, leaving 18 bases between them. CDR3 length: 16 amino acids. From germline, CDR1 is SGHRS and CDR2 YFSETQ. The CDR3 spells CASWTSARSSYNEQFF. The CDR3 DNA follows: TGCGCCAGTTGGACAAGTGCCCGAAGCTCCTACAATGAGCAGTTCTTC.